This TCR beta chain was captured in a study of cytomegalovirus exposure and HLA in healthy donors. Study observations and caveats: In a later analysis, HLA-associated TCR beta chains were more clonally expanded than equally common others.

Of note for this clone: The antigen is not known.

Per the germline V gene, CDR1 is MDHEN and CDR2 is SYDVKM. V shed 10 bases, J shed 2 bases, and the junction held 9 bases outside the gene matches. The CDR3 spans 14 residues. PCR used 60 Vbeta primers and 13 Jbeta primers. This table comes from immunoSEQ multiplex PCR, and its TCRdb copy is limited to in-frame clones, with some not included. This repertoire shows 130,000 or so clones, over 70% found once; its top ten account for 2% to 2.5%. The sequence was collected from a woman aged 35 to 49 in good health and CMV-seropositive. The material sequenced was PBMCs. This chain uses TRBV28 with TRBJ1-2, with 8 bases identical to TRBD1. The CDR3 coding sequence is TGTGCCACCCAACAGGGGGGTGCGAACTATGGCTACACCTTC. Translated: CATQQGGANYGYTF.